This TCR beta chain appears in the sequencing data of a study of cytomegalovirus exposure and HLA in healthy donors. Overall study results and limits: The authors confirmed in vitro that a few CMV-associated chains were specific for CMV antigens. Earlier analysis found most TCR beta V segments productive about 87% or about 30% of the time.

This PCR relied on a set of 60 Vbeta primers and 13 Jbeta primers. TCRdb keeps only in-frame clones here, not all; method: immunoSEQ multiplex PCR. In the table there are about 180,000 clones, about 80% of which are singletons. On this clone itself: As yet, its antigen is unknown.

The CDR3 totals 15 residues. Germline assignment: CDR1 ENHRY and CDR2 SYGVKD. V was trimmed by 2 bases and J by 5 bases, leaving 15 bases between them. Specimen: PBMCs. V usage is TRBV10-3 and J usage is TRBJ1-2; D is ambiguous. The origin of this receptor is a woman in her fifties or sixties in good health and CMV-seropositive. CDR3 DNA sequence: TGTGCCATCAGTGAGAACCCGGGTCTCGTTTATGGCTACACCTTC. Amino acids: CAISENPGLVYGYTF.